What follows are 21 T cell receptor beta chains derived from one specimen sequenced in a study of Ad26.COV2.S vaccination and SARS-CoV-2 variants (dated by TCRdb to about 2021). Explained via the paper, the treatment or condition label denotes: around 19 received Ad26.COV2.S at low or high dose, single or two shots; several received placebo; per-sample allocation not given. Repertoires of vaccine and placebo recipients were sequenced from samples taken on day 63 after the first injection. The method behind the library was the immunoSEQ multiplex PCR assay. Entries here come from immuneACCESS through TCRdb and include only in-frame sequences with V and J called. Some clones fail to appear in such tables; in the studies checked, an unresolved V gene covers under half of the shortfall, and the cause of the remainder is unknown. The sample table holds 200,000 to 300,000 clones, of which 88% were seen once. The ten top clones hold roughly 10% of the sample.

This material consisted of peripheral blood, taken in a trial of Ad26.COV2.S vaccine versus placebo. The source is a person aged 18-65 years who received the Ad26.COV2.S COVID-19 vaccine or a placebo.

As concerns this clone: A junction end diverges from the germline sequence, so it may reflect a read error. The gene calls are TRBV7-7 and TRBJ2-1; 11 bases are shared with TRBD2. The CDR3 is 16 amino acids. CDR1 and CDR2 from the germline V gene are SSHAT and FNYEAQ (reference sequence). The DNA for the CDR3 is TGTGCTAGCAGCTTAGTAGCGGGGGGGCTCTACAATGAGCAGTTCTTC. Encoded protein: CASSLVAGGLYNEQFF.

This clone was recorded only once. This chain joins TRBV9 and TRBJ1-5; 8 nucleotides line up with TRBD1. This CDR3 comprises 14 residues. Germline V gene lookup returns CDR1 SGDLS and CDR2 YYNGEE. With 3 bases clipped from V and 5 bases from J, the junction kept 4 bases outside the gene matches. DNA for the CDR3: TGTGCCAGCAGCGCTCACAGGGGGGATCAGCCCCAGCATTTT. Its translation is CASSAHRGDQPQHF.

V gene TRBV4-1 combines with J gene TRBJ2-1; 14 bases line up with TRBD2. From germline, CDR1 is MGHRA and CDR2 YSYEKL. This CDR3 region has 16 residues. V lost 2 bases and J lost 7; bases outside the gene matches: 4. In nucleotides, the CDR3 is TGCGCCAGCAGCCAAACCGGGACTAGCGGGAGTAATGAGCAGTTCTTC. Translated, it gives CASSQTGTSGSNEQFF.

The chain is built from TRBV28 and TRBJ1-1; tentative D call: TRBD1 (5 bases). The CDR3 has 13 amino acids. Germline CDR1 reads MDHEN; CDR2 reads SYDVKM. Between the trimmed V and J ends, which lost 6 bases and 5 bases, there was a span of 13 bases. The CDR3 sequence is CASSPGAGTEAFF. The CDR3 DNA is TGTGCCAGCAGCCCCGGGGCGGGGACTGAAGCTTTCTTT.

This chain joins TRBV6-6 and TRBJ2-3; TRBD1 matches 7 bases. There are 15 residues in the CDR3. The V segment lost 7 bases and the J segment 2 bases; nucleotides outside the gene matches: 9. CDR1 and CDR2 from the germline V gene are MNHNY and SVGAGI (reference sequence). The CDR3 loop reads CASTPRDRITDTQYF. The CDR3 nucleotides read TGTGCCAGCACTCCACGGGACAGAATCACAGATACGCAGTATTTT.

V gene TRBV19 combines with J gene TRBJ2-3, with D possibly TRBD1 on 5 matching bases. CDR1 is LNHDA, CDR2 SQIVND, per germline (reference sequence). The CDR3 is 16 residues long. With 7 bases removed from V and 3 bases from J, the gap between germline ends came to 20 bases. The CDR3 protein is CASTPRSGMGTDTQYF. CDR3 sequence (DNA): TGTGCCAGTACCCCTCGGTCAGGGATGGGGACAGATACGCAGTATTTT.

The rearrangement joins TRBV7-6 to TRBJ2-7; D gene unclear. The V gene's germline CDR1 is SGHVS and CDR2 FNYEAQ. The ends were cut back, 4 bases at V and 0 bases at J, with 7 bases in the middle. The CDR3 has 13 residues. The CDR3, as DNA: TGTGCCAGCAGCTCGGACCACTCCTACGAGCAGTACTTC. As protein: CASSSDHSYEQYF.

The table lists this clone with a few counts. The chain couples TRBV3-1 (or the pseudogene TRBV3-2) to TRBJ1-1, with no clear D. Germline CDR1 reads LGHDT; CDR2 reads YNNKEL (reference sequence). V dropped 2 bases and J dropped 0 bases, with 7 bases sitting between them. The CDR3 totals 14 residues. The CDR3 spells CASSQSLLNTEAFF. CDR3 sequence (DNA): TGTGCCAGCAGCCAATCTCTTTTGAACACTGAAGCTTTCTTT.

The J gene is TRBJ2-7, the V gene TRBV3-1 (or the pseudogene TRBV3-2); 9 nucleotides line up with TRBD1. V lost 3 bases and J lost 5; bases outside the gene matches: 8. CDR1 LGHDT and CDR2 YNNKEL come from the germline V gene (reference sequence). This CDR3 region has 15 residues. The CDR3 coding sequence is TGTGCCAGCAGCCAGGGCGGGACAGGGTACAACGAGCAGTACTTC. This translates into CASSQGGTGYNEQYF.

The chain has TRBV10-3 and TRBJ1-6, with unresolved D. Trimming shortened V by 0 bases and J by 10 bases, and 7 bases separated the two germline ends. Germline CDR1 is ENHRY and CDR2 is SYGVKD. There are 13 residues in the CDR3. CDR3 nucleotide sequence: TGTGCCATCAGTGAGTCCCCAAACTCACCCCTCCACTTT. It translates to CAISESPNSPLHF.

DNA for the CDR3: TGTGCCAGCAGCGAGTGGGGACCCGCGGATGAGCAGTTCTTC. Its translation: CASSEWGPADEQFF. This sequence joins TRBV9 and TRBJ2-1; either TRBD1 or TRBD2 may fit D (5 bases each). V was cut by 3 bases and J by 8 bases, with 15 bases left in between. In germline, CDR1 is SGDLS, CDR2 YYNGEE. The CDR3 runs to 14 residues.

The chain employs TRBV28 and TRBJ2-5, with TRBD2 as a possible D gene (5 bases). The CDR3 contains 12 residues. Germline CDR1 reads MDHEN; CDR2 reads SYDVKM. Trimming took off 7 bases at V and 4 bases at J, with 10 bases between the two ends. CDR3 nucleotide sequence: TGTGCCAGCATGACGGCGGGAGAGACCCAGTACTTC. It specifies CASMTAGETQYF.

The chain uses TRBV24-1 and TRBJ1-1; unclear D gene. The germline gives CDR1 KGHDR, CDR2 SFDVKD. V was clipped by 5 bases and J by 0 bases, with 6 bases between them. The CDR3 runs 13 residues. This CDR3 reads CATSGRLNTEAFF. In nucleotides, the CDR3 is TGTGCCACCAGTGGACGGTTGAACACTGAAGCTTTCTTT.

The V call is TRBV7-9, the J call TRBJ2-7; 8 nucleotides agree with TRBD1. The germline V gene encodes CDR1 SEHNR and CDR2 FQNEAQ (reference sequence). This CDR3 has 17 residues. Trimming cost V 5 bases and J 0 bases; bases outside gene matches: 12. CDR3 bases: TGTGCCAGCAGCGCCCCATCAAACAGGGGGTCCTCCTACGAGCAGTACTTC. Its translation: CASSAPSNRGSSYEQYF.

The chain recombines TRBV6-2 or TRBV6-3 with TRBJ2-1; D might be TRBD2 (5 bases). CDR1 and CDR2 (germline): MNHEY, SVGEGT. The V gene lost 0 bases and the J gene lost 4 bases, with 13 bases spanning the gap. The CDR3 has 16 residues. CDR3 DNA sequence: TGTGCCAGCAGTTACTCGACACTAGTACAATACAATGAGCAGTTCTTC. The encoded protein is CASSYSTLVQYNEQFF.

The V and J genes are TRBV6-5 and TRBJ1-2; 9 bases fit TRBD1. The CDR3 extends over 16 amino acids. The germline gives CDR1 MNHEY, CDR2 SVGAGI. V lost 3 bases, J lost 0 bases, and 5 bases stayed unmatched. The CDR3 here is CASSYWTGVANYGYTF. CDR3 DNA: TGTGCCAGCAGTTATTGGACAGGGGTAGCTAACTATGGCTACACCTTC.

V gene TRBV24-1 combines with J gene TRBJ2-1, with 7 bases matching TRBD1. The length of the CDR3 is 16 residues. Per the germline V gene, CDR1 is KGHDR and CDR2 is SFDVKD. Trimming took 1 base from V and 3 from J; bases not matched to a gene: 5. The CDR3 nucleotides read TGTGCCACCAGTGATTTCACAGGGGTGGGCTACAATGAGCAGTTCTTC. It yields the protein CATSDFTGVGYNEQFF.

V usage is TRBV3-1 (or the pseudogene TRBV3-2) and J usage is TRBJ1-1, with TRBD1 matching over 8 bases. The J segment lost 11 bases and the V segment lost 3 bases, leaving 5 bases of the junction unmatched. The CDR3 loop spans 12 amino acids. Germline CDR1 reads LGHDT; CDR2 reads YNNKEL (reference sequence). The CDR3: CASSQLRDRAFF. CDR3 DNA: TGTGCCAGCAGCCAGCTCAGGGACAGGGCTTTCTTT.

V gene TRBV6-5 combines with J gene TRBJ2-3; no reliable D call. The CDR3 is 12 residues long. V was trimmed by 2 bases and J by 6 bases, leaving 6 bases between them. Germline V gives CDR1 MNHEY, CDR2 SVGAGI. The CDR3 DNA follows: TGTGCCAGCAGTTACCCGCAGGATACGCAGTATTTT. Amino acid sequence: CASSYPQDTQYF.

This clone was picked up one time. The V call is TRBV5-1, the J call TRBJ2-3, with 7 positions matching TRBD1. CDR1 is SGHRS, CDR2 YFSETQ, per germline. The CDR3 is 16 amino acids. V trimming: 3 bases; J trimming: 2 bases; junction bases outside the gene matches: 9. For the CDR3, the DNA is TGCGCCAGCAGCTCCGACAGGGAGAGAGTCACAGATACGCAGTATTTT. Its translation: CASSSDRERVTDTQYF.

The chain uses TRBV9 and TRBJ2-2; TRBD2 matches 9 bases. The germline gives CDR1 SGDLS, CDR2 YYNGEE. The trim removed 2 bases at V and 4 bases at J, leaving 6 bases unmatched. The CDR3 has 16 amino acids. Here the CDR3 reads CASSVRAGGATGELFF. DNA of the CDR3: TGTGCCAGCAGCGTTAGAGCGGGAGGAGCCACCGGGGAGCTGTTTTTT.